This T cell receptor (beta chain) appears in the sequencing data of a study of blood T cells in healthy people across ages. V gave up 4 bases and J gave up 4 bases, with 19 bases separating them. The germline CDR1 and CDR2 sequences are LGHDT and YNNKEL (reference sequence). The CDR3 consists of 16 residues. Primed by a sample-barcoded 5' primer and a J-beta primer mix, a second PCR proceeded for 7 to 11 cycles. TCRdb called the 5' RACE reads again in MiXCR, with one record for every CDR3 protein. The sample comprises roughly 1,500,000 distinct CDR3 sequences, 34% of which are singletons, and approximately 11% rests with the top ten.

The V gene is TRBV3-1, the J gene TRBJ1-1; D might be TRBD1 (5 bases). The TCR originated in a woman aged 25 to 39 in good health. Sequencing was done on a sample of blood. The CDR3 region has the DNA TGTGCCAGCAGCCTGAGAGGGGCCGGGGGGACCACTGAAGCTTTCTTT. Its translation: CASSLRGAGGTTEAFF.